The sequence of this TCR beta chain was determined in a study of T cell repertoires in cytomegalovirus infection. Overall study context: Well-studied HLA-B-restricted epitopes and recently identified HLA-C-restricted epitopes of CMV were both used in the study. The study, taken as a whole, reports: Summed public TCR beta family frequency identified CMV carriers bearing the relevant HLA.

On this clonotype itself: What it recognizes is unknown.

MiXCR, run by TCRdb on the reads, gives a single entry per CDR3 protein. The repertoire holds about 180,000 distinct CDR3 sequences, with about 20% as singletons. This sample comprised CD8+ T cells from cultured PBMCs, obtained from culture after CMV antigen stimulation. This clonotype was sampled from a human donor in good health (CMV status not recorded). Some clones in this sample may be carry-over from other donors' samples.

CDR3 in amino acids: CASSWTGGAEAFF. The CDR3 DNA sequence: TGTGCCAGCAGCTGGACAGGGGGAGCTGAAGCTTTCTTT. This chain joins TRBV11-2 and TRBJ1-1; 10 nucleotides match TRBD1. CDR3 length: 13 residues. V lost 4 bases to trimming and J lost 6 bases; unmatched junction nucleotides: 2. Germline V gene lookup returns CDR1 SGHAT and CDR2 FQNNGV.